This is a list of T cell receptor beta chains from one sample in a study of T cell repertoires in aging, cancer and after chemotherapy. TCRdb recomputed calls from the multiplex PCR reads with MiXCR, one row per CDR3 protein. The table shows more than 6,500 distinct CDR3 sequences, with roughly 31% occurring only once. Sequenced input: blood. The receptors stem from a human donor with a blood cancer. The donor label of this sample is uncertain. Each CDR3 is given with its conserved first and last residue. A D gene is named only where the DNA matches it firmly. Expanded clones get a size class; other rows say once, few or many, or leave the size out.

d_call: NA
j_call: TRBJ2-1
v_call: TRBV10-3
clone_size: NA
cdr3_aa: CAISESGRDKGEQFF
cdr3_nt: TGTGCCATCAGTGAGTCCGGCCGGGACAAAGGCGAGCAGTTCTTC

d_call: TRBD2
j_call: TRBJ2-2
v_call: TRBV25-1
clone_size: NA
cdr3_aa: CASGGRGRDTGELFF
cdr3_nt: TGTGCCAGCGGGGGGAGGGGCCGGGACACCGGGGAGCTGTTTTTT

d_call: TRBD1
j_call: TRBJ1-1
v_call: TRBV5-6
clone_size: NA
cdr3_aa: CASSFRGPNTEAFF
cdr3_nt: TGTGCCAGCAGCTTCAGGGGGCCGAACACTGAAGCTTTCTTT

d_call: TRBD2
j_call: TRBJ2-7
v_call: TRBV19
clone_size: few
cdr3_aa: CASSLGLVYREQYF
cdr3_nt: TGTGCCAGTAGTCTGGGACTAGTCTATCGCGAGCAGTACTTC

d_call: NA
j_call: TRBJ2-2
v_call: TRBV19
clone_size: few
cdr3_aa: CASSSLSGFTGELFF
cdr3_nt: TGTGCCAGTAGTTCCCTCTCGGGTTTCACCGGGGAGCTGTTTTTT

d_call: NA
j_call: TRBJ2-4
v_call: TRBV30
clone_size: NA
cdr3_aa: CAWSPDQNIQYF
cdr3_nt: TGTGCCTGGAGTCCCGATCAAAACATTCAGTACTTC

d_call: NA
j_call: TRBJ2-5
v_call: TRBV11-1
clone_size: NA
cdr3_aa: CASSPIVQGSETQYF
cdr3_nt: TGTGCCAGCAGCCCAATAGTCCAGGGATCGGAGACCCAGTACTTC

d_call: NA
j_call: TRBJ2-3
v_call: TRBV5-5
clone_size: many
cdr3_aa: CASSFENTDTQYF
cdr3_nt: TGTGCCAGCAGCTTTGAAAACACAGATACGCAGTATTTT

d_call: NA
j_call: TRBJ2-1
v_call: TRBV27
clone_size: NA
cdr3_aa: CASKGGYYEQFF
cdr3_nt: TGTGCCAGCAAGGGCGGATACTACGAGCAGTTCTTC

d_call: NA
j_call: TRBJ2-7
v_call: TRBV5-1
clone_size: NA
cdr3_aa: CATEGGTYEQYF
cdr3_nt: TGTGCCACCGAGGGGGGCACCTACGAGCAGTACTTC

d_call: NA
j_call: TRBJ1-2
v_call: TRBV6-6
clone_size: NA
cdr3_aa: CASRSPGTSYYTF
cdr3_nt: TGTGCCAGCAGATCCCCCGGGACATCGTACTACACCTTC

d_call: TRBD2
j_call: TRBJ2-1
v_call: TRBV14
clone_size: few
cdr3_aa: CASSPVAGGYNEQFF
cdr3_nt: TGTGCCAGCAGCCCAGTAGCGGGGGGGTACAATGAGCAGTTCTTC

d_call: TRBD1
j_call: TRBJ2-2
v_call: TRBV6-2/TRBV6-3
clone_size: few
cdr3_aa: CASSYSRTGKAAGELFF
cdr3_nt: TGTGCCAGCAGTTACTCGAGGACAGGCAAAGCGGCCGGGGAGCTGTTTTTT

d_call: TRBD1
j_call: TRBJ2-5
v_call: TRBV30
clone_size: NA
cdr3_aa: CAWSLTGVEETQYF
cdr3_nt: TGTGCCTGGAGCCTGACAGGGGTTGAAGAGACCCAGTACTTC

d_call: TRBD2
j_call: TRBJ2-3
v_call: TRBV5-6
clone_size: once
cdr3_aa: CASSQRGLDMADTQYF
cdr3_nt: TGTGCCAGCAGCCAAAGAGGACTAGATATGGCCGATACGCAGTATTTT

d_call: NA
j_call: TRBJ2-6
v_call: TRBV7-9
clone_size: few
cdr3_aa: CASSLAAASSGANVLTF
cdr3_nt: TGTGCCAGCAGCTTAGCTGCGGCTAGCTCTGGGGCCAACGTCCTGACTTTC

d_call: NA
j_call: TRBJ2-5
v_call: TRBV18
clone_size: many
cdr3_aa: CASSPGEYQETQYF
cdr3_nt: TGTGCCAGCTCACCGGGGGAGTACCAAGAGACCCAGTACTTC

d_call: TRBD1
j_call: TRBJ2-1
v_call: TRBV10-3
clone_size: NA
cdr3_aa: CASRSGTGGGGSYNEQFF
cdr3_nt: TGTGCCAGCAGATCCGGGACAGGGGGCGGTGGCTCCTACAATGAGCAGTTCTTC